This TCR beta chain was captured in a study of blood T cell repertoires in COVID-19. The authors' processing: Reference gene primer amplification yielded estimated nucleated cell counts. The repertoire was sequenced with immunoSEQ multiplex PCR; TCRdb's copy has only in-frame clones and lacks some. The DNA was the basis for D and trimming; V, J and clone size are from that table. Of fewer than 65,000 clones in the sample, 91% were seen once. The CDR3 spans 16 residues. Germline assignment: CDR1 SGHRS and CDR2 YFSETQ. Trimming at V came to 0 bases and at J to 7 bases, leaving 3 bases not matched to a gene.

This receptor was identified in a woman aged 60-75 years with active or convalescent COVID-19. The sequencing input was peripheral blood. V and J are TRBV5-1 and TRBJ1-6; 11 bases match TRBD1. CDR3 in amino acids: CASSLVGTGGNSPLHF. In nucleotides, the CDR3 is TGCGCCAGCAGCTTGGTTGGGACAGGGGGAAATTCACCCCTCCACTTT.